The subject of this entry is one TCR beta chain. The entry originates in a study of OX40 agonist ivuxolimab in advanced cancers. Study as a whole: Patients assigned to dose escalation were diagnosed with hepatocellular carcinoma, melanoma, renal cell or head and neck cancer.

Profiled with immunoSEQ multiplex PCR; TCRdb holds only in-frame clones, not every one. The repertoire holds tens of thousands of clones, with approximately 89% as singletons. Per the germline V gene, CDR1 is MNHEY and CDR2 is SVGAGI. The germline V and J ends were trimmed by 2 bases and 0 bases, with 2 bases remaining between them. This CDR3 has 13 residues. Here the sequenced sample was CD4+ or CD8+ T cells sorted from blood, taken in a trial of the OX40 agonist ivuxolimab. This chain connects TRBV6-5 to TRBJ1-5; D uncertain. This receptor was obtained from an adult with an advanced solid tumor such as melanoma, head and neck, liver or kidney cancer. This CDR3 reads CASSYNSNQPQHF. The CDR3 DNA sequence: TGTGCCAGCAGTTACAATAGCAATCAGCCCCAGCATTTT.